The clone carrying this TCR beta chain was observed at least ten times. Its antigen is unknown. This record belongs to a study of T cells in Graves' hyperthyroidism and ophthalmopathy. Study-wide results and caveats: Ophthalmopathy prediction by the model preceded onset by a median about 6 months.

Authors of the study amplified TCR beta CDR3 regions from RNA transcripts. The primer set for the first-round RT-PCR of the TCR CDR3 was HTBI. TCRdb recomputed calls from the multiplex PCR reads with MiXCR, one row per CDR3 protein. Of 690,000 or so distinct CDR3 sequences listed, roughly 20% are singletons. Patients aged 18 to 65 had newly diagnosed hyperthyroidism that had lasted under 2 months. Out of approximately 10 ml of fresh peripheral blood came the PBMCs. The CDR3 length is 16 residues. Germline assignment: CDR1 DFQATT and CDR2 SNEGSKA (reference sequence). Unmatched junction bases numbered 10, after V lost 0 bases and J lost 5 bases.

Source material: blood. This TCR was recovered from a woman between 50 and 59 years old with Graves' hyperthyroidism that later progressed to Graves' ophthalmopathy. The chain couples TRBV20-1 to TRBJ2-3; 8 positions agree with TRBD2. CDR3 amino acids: CSARDRRAGAGDTQYF. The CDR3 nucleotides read TGCAGTGCTAGAGATCGACGAGCGGGGGCTGGAGATACGCAGTATTTT.